This T cell receptor beta chain originates from a study of metastatic and nonmetastatic thyroid tumors (dated by TCRdb to about 2020). Concerning the study at large: For patients with malignant and with benign thyroid disease, the researchers compared repertoires between peripheral blood samples and tumor or nodule tissue samples. Study-level results and caveats: In both blood and tumor samples, malignant tumors were reported to have significantly higher TCR beta diversity than benign nodules.

There are many counts of this clone. Its antigen is currently not known. No quality values exist for individual bases; no much larger clone is one base distant. V gives up 6 bases and J gives up 0 bases, and the segment between their germline ends measures 16 bases. The CDR3 sequence holds 16 residues, the cysteine and phenylalanine included. Only the CDR3 DNA is retained, 48 bases long and in frame from the first base. CDR1 and CDR2 are read off the germline V gene as MNHNS and SASEGT. Libraries were made using PCR. The sequencing machine was an Illumina HiSeq 4000. High-throughput sequencing was used to profile the TCR beta-chain CDR3 region of each patient. The paper's data handling went like this. The researchers built a classifier to tell apart papillary thyroid cancer patients with distant metastasis, based on CDR3 differences among clinicopathological groups. The Shannon index was used to measure repertoire diversity, and the Morisita-Horn index was used to measure how similar tumor and blood repertoires were. Starting from the raw public reads, TCRdb applied fastp trimming at Q25, assembled clones with MiXCR and retained in-frame beta chains. None of the V and J calls come from the authors' own analysis; TCRdb made them. The sample table contains 100,000 or so clones; only one count was recorded for more than 12% of them. The ten most abundant clones make up 3.6% of the sample.

No patient had received any treatment before thyroid surgery. Using T-cell receptor beta sequencing, the study looked back at clinical samples from patients collected from the early 2010s to the late 2010s. Sequencing was carried out using blood. This sequence uses TRBV6-1 and TRBJ2-3; the D gene cannot be resolved reliably. The TCR originated in a female donor with papillary thyroid cancer or a benign thyroid nodule (not recorded which). Some clones in this sample may be carry-over from other donors' samples. CDR3 sequence: CASRIHTTSSTDTQYF. The nucleotides read TGTGCCAGCAGGATCCACACTACCTCTAGCACAGATACGCAGTATTTT.